Shown below are 22 T cell receptor beta chains from a single sample sequenced in a study of control samples from healthy donors and cancer patients. The data were produced by immunoSEQ multiplex PCR, yet TCRdb's version contains in-frame clones alone and is incomplete. The sample includes some 170,000 clones, 90% to 95% of them seen just once. Material: PBMCs. The source of these receptors is a man aged 55 to 70 with colorectal cancer.

The V call is TRBV4-3, the J call TRBJ2-3, with 12 nucleotides matching TRBD2. The ends lost 2 bases at V and 5 bases at J; junction bases unmatched: 5. This CDR3 spans 16 amino acids. CDR1 is LGHNA, CDR2 YSLEER, per germline. CDR3 sequence (DNA): TGCGCCAGCAGCCAATCGACTAGCGGGGGCGGAGATACGCAGTATTTT. This sequence encodes CASSQSTSGGGDTQYF.

This rearrangement joins TRBV3-1 (or the pseudogene TRBV3-2) to TRBJ1-2; possible D gene TRBD1, 6 bases. The CDR3 spans 15 residues. The V gene lost 2 bases and the J gene lost 7 bases, with 17 bases spanning the gap. CDR1 and CDR2 from the germline V gene are LGHDT and YNNKEL (reference sequence). The CDR3 sequence: CASSQMEGRGSGYTF. The CDR3 DNA sequence: TGTGCCAGCAGCCAAATGGAGGGCAGGGGATCTGGCTACACCTTC.

The V and J genes are TRBV7-2 and TRBJ2-4, with no clear D. Trimming pared 0 bases from V and 2 bases from J, leaving 20 bases between. Germline V CDR1 and CDR2: SGHTA, FQGNSA. The CDR3 spans 19 residues. The CDR3 spells CASSLAGGPSPASKNIQYF. The CDR3 DNA reads TGTGCCAGCAGCTTAGCGGGTGGGCCCTCCCCCGCGTCCAAAAACATTCAGTACTTC.

The chain couples TRBV5-1 to TRBJ1-1, with TRBD1 matching over 9 bases. This CDR3 has 15 amino acids. V was pared by 4 bases and J by 0 bases, with 4 bases of the junction left unmatched. Germline lookup yields CDR1 SGHRS and CDR2 YFSETQ. The CDR3 region is CASSKTGGVNTEAFF. In DNA, the CDR3 is TGCGCCAGCAGCAAAACAGGGGGCGTGAACACTGAAGCTTTCTTT.

The chain links TRBV24-1 to TRBJ2-5; 8 positions agree with TRBD1. CDR1 and CDR2 (germline): KGHDR, SFDVKD. The CDR3 is made up of 15 amino acids. After removal of 4 bases from V and 3 bases from J, the junction contained 6 bases not matched to a gene. In DNA form, the CDR3 reads TGTGCCACCAGTGACCCCACGACAGGGGAAGAGACCCAGTACTTC. Protein product: CATSDPTTGEETQYF.

This clone came up once. This chain joins TRBV4-1 and TRBJ1-1; maybe TRBD1 (5 bases). The germline gives CDR1 MGHRA, CDR2 YSYEKL. This CDR3 contains 13 residues. Trimming took 3 bases from V and 1 from J, leaving 6 bases between them. CDR3 sequence (DNA): TGCGCCAGCAGCCACGGGGGGAACACTGAAGCTTTCTTT. It yields the protein CASSHGGNTEAFF.

The chain carries TRBV11-2 and TRBJ2-7; 8 bases are a match to TRBD1. Looked up from germline, CDR1 is SGHAT and CDR2 is FQNNGV. The CDR3 has 15 amino acids. V was pared by 5 bases and J by 4 bases, with 10 bases of the junction left unmatched. For the CDR3, the DNA is TGTGCCAGCAGCCCCAGTCGGACAGGGCTATACGAGCAGTACTTC. It codes for CASSPSRTGLYEQYF. The full variable domain, its missing parts supplied by reference TRBV11-2 and TRBJ2-7, is EAGVAQSPRYKIIEKRQSVAFWCNPISGHATLYWYQQILGQGPKLLIQFQNNGVVDDSQLPKDRFSAERLKGVDSTLKIQPAKLEDSAVYLCASSPSRTGLYEQYFGPGTRLTVT.

This chain joins TRBV29-1 and TRBJ2-3; D gene ambiguous. Germline values: CDR1 SQVTM, CDR2 ANQGSEA. V was clipped by 3 bases and J by 4 bases, with 14 bases between them. This CDR3 has 14 amino acids. CDR3 region: CSVDGLVNADTQYF. CDR3 DNA: TGCAGCGTTGATGGGCTAGTTAACGCAGATACGCAGTATTTT.

This clone was recorded once. The genes are TRBV7-2 and TRBJ2-1; maybe TRBD1 (5 bases). This CDR3 is built from 16 residues. The V end was cut by 1 base, the J end by 0 bases, with 10 bases between. CDR1 SGHTA and CDR2 FQGNSA come from the germline V gene. The CDR3 coding sequence is TGTGCCAGCAGCTTAGATGGACACCGCTCCTACAATGAGCAGTTCTTC. Translation gives CASSLDGHRSYNEQFF.

The gene calls are TRBV10-3 and TRBJ2-3; 9 bases agree with TRBD1. The trim removed 3 bases at V and 1 base at J, leaving 2 bases unmatched. CDR3 length: 15 residues. Germline V gene lookup returns CDR1 ENHRY and CDR2 SYGVKD. CDR3 amino acids: CAISEGDRGTDTQYF. Written as DNA, the CDR3 is TGTGCCATCAGTGAAGGGGACAGGGGCACAGATACGCAGTATTTT.

The chain carries TRBV30 and TRBJ1-1, with a possible D match to TRBD1 (6 bases). CDR3 size: 13 residues. Germline V CDR1 and CDR2: GTSNPN, SVGIG (reference sequence). Trimming took off 2 bases at V and 6 bases at J, with 13 bases between the two ends. The CDR3 protein is CAWSFLGAAEAFF. CDR3 DNA: TGTGCCTGGAGTTTCTTGGGGGCTGCTGAAGCTTTCTTT.

The chain couples TRBV2 to TRBJ1-4; D is unresolved. The CDR3 covers 17 residues. The V end was cut by 3 bases, the J end by 4 bases, with 18 bases between. Germline CDR1 SNHLY, CDR2 FYNNEI. In DNA form, the CDR3 reads TGTGCCAGCAGTGATTTGAATATAAGGCCGGATAATGAAAAACTGTTTTTT. This sequence encodes CASSDLNIRPDNEKLFF.

The chain has TRBV12-3 or TRBV12-4 and TRBJ1-6; D unclear. The CDR3 covers 12 residues. V lost 5 bases, J lost 13 bases, and 12 bases lay in between. The CDR3, as DNA: TGTGCCAGCAGTGGGGTGGTTGGTCCCCTCCACTTT. It yields the protein CASSGVVGPLHF.

V gene TRBV10-3 combines with J gene TRBJ2-7; D remains ambiguous. The germline V gene has CDR1 ENHRY and CDR2 SYGVKD. The CDR3 is 11 amino acids. V was trimmed by 3 bases and J by 5 bases, leaving 5 bases between them. CDR3 nucleotides: TGTGCCATCAGTGATGGGGACGAGCAGTACTTC. Encoded protein: CAISDGDEQYF.

A single count supports this clone. The CDR3 DNA is TGTGCCAGCAGCTTAGGCCTCGGCGGGGGATCTCAAGAGACCCAGTACTTC. Protein product: CASSLGLGGGSQETQYF. This rearrangement joins TRBV13 to TRBJ2-5, with 7 bases fitting TRBD2. The J segment lost 2 bases and the V segment lost 0 bases, leaving 9 bases of the junction unmatched. Germline assignment: CDR1 PRHDT and CDR2 FYEKMQ (reference sequence). The length of the CDR3 is 17 residues.

The CDR3 reads CASNLLQGGGETQYF. DNA for the CDR3: TGTGCCAGCAACCTCTTGCAGGGAGGAGGAGAGACCCAGTACTTC. The chain employs TRBV5-5 and TRBJ2-5; D is perhaps TRBD2 (6 bases). The CDR3 extends over 15 amino acids. From germline, CDR1 is SGHKS and CDR2 YYEKEE (reference sequence). With 6 bases removed from V and 4 bases from J, the gap between germline ends came to 19 bases.

The J gene is TRBJ2-7, the V gene TRBV29-1, with unresolved D. Germline V gene sequence: CDR1 SQVTM, CDR2 ANQGSEA. This CDR3 is built from 13 residues. Trimming pared 4 bases from V and 2 bases from J, leaving 12 bases between. CDR3 DNA sequence: TGCAGCGTTGTCCTCCCTGGGACCTACGAGCAGTACTTC. This codes for CSVVLPGTYEQYF.

The V call is TRBV7-9, the J call TRBJ2-1; no clear D gene. V was pared by 3 bases and J by 4 bases, with 10 bases between. The germline V gene encodes CDR1 SEHNR and CDR2 FQNEAQ (reference sequence). CDR3 length: 14 amino acids. The CDR3 protein is CASSFGQRYNEQFF. The CDR3 coding sequence is TGTGCCAGCAGCTTTGGGCAGAGGTACAATGAGCAGTTCTTC. Full variable domain (outside the CDR3, taken from reference TRBV7-9 and TRBJ2-1): DTGVSQNPRHKITKRGQNVTFRCDPISEHNRLYWYRQTLGQGPEFLTYFQNEAQLEKSRLLSDRFSAERPKGSFSTLEIQRTEQGDSAMYLCASSFGQRYNEQFFGPGTRLTVL.

The chain is built from TRBV19 and TRBJ2-1; the D gene is possibly TRBD2 (6 bases). Trimming removed 5 bases at V and 8 bases at J, with 16 bases between. In germline, CDR1 is LNHDA, CDR2 SQIVND (reference sequence). The CDR3 covers 14 residues. The CDR3 DNA reads TGTGCCAGTAGTGGGACCCCTACGGGGGATGAGCAGTTCTTC. Translation gives CASSGTPTGDEQFF. The full variable domain, rest sourced from reference TRBV19 and TRBJ2-1, is DGGITQSPKYLFRKEGQNVTLSCEQNLNHDAMYWYRQDPGQGLRLIYYSQIVNDFQKGDIAEGYSVSREKKESFPLTVTSAQKNPTAFYLCASSGTPTGDEQFFGPGTRLTVL.

The chain recombines TRBV19 with TRBJ1-4, with a possible D match to TRBD1 (6 bases). V lost 5 bases and J 6 bases, leaving 16 bases between the germline ends. The CDR3 consists of 15 residues. Germline V CDR1 and CDR2: LNHDA, SQIVND (reference sequence). For the CDR3, the DNA is TGTGCCAGTAGTGGGGGCAACGGATGGGATGAAAAACTGTTTTTT. Protein product: CASSGGNGWDEKLFF.

The rearrangement links TRBV30 to TRBJ1-3, with 7 bases identical to TRBD1. CDR1 is GTSNPN and CDR2 is SVGIG in the germline V gene (reference sequence). V was clipped by 2 bases and J by 2 bases; unmatched bases: 6. The CDR3 runs 15 residues. The CDR3 DNA is TGTGCCTGGAGTAAGACAGGGCAGGCTGGAAACACCATATATTTT. Its translation is CAWSKTGQAGNTIYF.

V and J are TRBV19 and TRBJ2-3, with TRBD2 identical over 11 bases. CDR3 length equals 18 residues. V lost 0 bases to trimming and J lost 5 bases; unmatched junction nucleotides: 10. CDR1 is LNHDA, CDR2 SQIVND, per germline (reference sequence). The CDR3 sequence: CASSIEALAGVAGDTQYF. The DNA for the CDR3 is TGTGCCAGTAGTATAGAGGCACTAGCGGGGGTAGCAGGAGATACGCAGTATTTT.